This record looks at one T cell receptor beta chain sequence and its context. RNA extraction was followed by reverse transcription into cDNA, which acted as the sequencing template. TCRdb's table, derived via immunoSEQ multiplex PCR, lists solely in-frame clones and lacks some. This sample has approximately 100,000 clones; roughly 47% occur once, and the top ten carry 0.75% to 0.9%. The data belong to a study of CD8+ T cells in alopecia areata. The germline V gene encodes CDR1 SQVTM and CDR2 ANQGSEA. The CDR3 extends over 13 amino acids. V lost 5 bases and J lost 5, with 12 bases in between. This sequence originates from a human donor with alopecia areata. Sequencing was performed on CD4+ T cells sorted from blood. The chain recombines TRBV29-1 with TRBJ1-4; D possibly corresponds to TRBD1 (5 bases). The DNA of the CDR3 is TGCAGCGTTTATCGGGGGGGAAATGAAAAACTGTTTTTT. Translated: CSVYRGGNEKLFF.